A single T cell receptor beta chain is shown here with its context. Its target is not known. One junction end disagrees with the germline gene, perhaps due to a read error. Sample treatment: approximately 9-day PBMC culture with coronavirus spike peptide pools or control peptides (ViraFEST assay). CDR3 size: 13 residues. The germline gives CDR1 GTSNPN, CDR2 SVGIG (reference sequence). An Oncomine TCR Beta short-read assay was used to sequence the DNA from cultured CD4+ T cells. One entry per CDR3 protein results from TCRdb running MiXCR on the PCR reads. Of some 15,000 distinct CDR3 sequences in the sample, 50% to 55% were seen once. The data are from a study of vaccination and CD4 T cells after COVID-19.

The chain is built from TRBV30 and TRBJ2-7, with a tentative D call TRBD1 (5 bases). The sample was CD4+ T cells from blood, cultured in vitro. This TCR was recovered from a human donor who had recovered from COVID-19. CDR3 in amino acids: CAWSNSRSRLRDF. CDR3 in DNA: TGTGCCTGGAGTAATAGCCGTTCCCGTCTCAGGGACTTC.